The next 7 T cell receptor beta chains were all read from a single sample in a study of naive and memory T cell subsets. Both TRBC1 and TRBC2 were covered by a beta constant-region primer of two equimolar oligonucleotides. TCRdb fed the UMI-ligation and nested PCR reads into MiXCR, producing one record per CDR3 protein. The repertoire holds 130,000 to 150,000 distinct CDR3 sequences, with about 17% as singletons. Sequenced material: naive CD4+ T cells from blood. All receptors derive from a human donor in good health.

With regard to this clonotype: This may stem from a read error, because a much larger clone lies one nucleotide away. The chain couples TRBV20-1 to TRBJ2-1; the match to TRBD1 covers 10 bases. V shed 1 base, J shed 8 bases, and the junction held 5 bases outside the gene matches. The CDR3 totals 14 residues. CDR1 is DFQATT and CDR2 is SNEGSKA in the germline V gene (reference sequence). CDR3 region: CSARGQGARYEQFF. The CDR3 DNA sequence: TGCAGTGCTAGAGGACAGGGGGCGAGGTATGAGCAGTTCTTC.

This rearrangement joins TRBV5-1 to TRBJ1-1; a weak D match, TRBD1 (6 bases). The V gene's germline CDR1 is SGHRS and CDR2 YFSETQ. This CDR3 has 17 residues. The ends were cut back, 3 bases at V and 1 base at J, with 19 bases in the middle. This CDR3 is CASSSIGPGGANTEAFF. CDR3 nucleotide sequence: TGCGCCAGCAGCTCTATCGGACCCGGGGGGGCGAACACTGAAGCTTTCTTT.

The rearrangement joins TRBV7-3 to TRBJ2-2, with 8 bases that match TRBD1. Trimming at V came to 6 bases and at J to 4 bases, leaving 4 bases not matched to a gene. CDR1 and CDR2 (germline): SGHTA, FQGTGA. This CDR3 spans 14 amino acids. CDR3 loop: CASSGQGTTGELFF. The CDR3 DNA reads TGTGCCAGCAGTGGACAGGGCACCACCGGGGAGCTGTTTTTT.

V is TRBV18 and J is TRBJ1-5, with 12 bases lining up with TRBD1. CDR1 is KGHSH and CDR2 is LQKENI in the germline V gene. V trimming: 2 bases; J trimming: 6 bases; junction bases outside the gene matches: 8. The CDR3 is made up of 17 amino acids. The CDR3: CASSPFVGTGGGQPQHF. CDR3 in DNA: TGTGCCAGCTCACCATTCGTGGGGACAGGGGGCGGTCAGCCCCAGCATTTT.

This clonotype was seen ten or more times. The chain recombines TRBV29-1 with TRBJ1-5; tentatively, D is TRBD1 (6 bases). Trimming removed 4 bases from V and 3 bases from J, with 13 bases in between. Germline V CDR1 and CDR2: SQVTM, ANQGSEA. The CDR3 is 14 amino acids. The CDR3 bases are TGCAGCGTTGCCCCCGGGGGCGTCAATCAGCCCCAGCATTTT. It codes for CSVAPGGVNQPQHF.

The rearrangement links TRBV20-1 to TRBJ2-5; tentatively, D is TRBD1 (6 bases). The CDR3 loop spans 13 amino acids. V lost 6 bases and J lost 4, with 15 bases in between. Germline V gives CDR1 DFQATT, CDR2 SNEGSKA (reference sequence). The CDR3 region has the DNA TGCAGTGCCAGTGGGGGCGGTCCAGAGACCCAGTACTTC. As protein: CSASGGGPETQYF.

This clonotype occurred a few times. The gene calls are TRBV5-1 and TRBJ2-1, with D possibly matching TRBD2 (6 bases). CDR1 SGHRS and CDR2 YFSETQ come from the germline V gene. The CDR3 contains 16 residues. The ends were cut back, 0 bases at V and 2 bases at J, with 12 bases in the middle. The DNA for the CDR3 is TGCGCCAGCAGCTTGGTGGAGGGGTTTCCCTACAATGAGCAGTTCTTC. Encoded protein: CASSLVEGFPYNEQFF.